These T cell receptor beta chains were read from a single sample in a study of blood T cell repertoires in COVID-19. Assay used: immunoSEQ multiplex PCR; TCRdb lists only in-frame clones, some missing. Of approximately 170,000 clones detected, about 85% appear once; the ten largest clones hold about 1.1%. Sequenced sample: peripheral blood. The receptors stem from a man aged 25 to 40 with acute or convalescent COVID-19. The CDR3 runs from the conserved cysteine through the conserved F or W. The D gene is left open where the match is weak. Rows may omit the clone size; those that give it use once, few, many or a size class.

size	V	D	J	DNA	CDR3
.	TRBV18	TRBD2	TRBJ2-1	TGTGCCAGCTCACCGGTGCGGGGAGGGGTAGCTGAGCAGTTCTTC	CASSPVRGGVAEQFF
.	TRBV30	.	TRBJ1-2	TGTGCCTGGATGACTGTGGGTTTTTCGGTAGGCTACACCTTC	CAWMTVGFSVGYTF
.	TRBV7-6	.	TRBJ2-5	TGTGCCAGCACCGCCGCAAGGGGGGGGCAAGAGACCCAGTACTTC	CASTAARGGQETQYF
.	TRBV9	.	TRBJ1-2	TGTGCCAGCAGCCATTCTCCGGCAGGGAACTATGGCTACACCTTC	CASSHSPAGNYGYTF
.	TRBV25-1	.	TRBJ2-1	TGTGCCAGCAGTGCCCACCCTTACCGGGAGCAGTTCTTC	CASSAHPYREQFF
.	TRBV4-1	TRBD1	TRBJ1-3	TGCGCCAGCAGCCAAGAGGGACAGCCGCGGTCAAACACCATATATTTT	CASSQEGQPRSNTIYF
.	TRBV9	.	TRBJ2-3	TGTGCCAGCAGCCCAGCGGTCTCCCTGTTGAAGGATACGCAGTATTTT	CASSPAVSLLKDTQYF
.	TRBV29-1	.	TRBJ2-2	TGCAGCGGCGACAGAGCGAACACCGGGGAGCTGTTTTTT	CSGDRANTGELFF
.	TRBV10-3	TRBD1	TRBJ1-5	TGTGCCATCATCGGCAGGGGACAGGATCAGCCCCAGCATTTT	CAIIGRGQDQPQHF
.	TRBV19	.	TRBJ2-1	TGTGCCAGTAGTTCCCAGCGTTTAAGCGACAATGAGCAGTTCTTC	CASSSQRLSDNEQFF
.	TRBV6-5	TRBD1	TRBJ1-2	TGTGCCAGCAGTCCGAAGGGGGCCGGATTAGGCTACACCTTC	CASSPKGAGLGYTF
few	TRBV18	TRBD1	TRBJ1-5	TGTGCCAGCTCCCCCGGGACAGGGATGGGTCAGCCCCAGCATTTT	CASSPGTGMGQPQHF
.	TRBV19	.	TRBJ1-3	TGTGCCAGTAGTATGGGCAGTGGAAACACCATATATTTT	CASSMGSGNTIYF
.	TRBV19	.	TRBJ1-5	TGTGCCAGGCCACAAGATCAGCCCCAGCATTTT	CARPQDQPQHF
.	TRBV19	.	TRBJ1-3	TGTGCCAGTAGCCTCTCTGGAAACACCATATATTTT	CASSLSGNTIYF
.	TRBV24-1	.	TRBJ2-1	TGTGCCACCAGTGAGCCACAGGCGAATGAGCAGTTCTTC	CATSEPQANEQFF
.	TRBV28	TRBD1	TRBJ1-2	TGTGCCAGCATGTCTTCTTCTGGGACAGAAACCTATGGCTACACCTTC	CASMSSSGTETYGYTF
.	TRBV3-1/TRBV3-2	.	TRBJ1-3	TGTGCCGTCAGGGGTTCCGGAAACACCATATATTTT	CAVRGSGNTIYF
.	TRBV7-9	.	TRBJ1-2	TGTGCCAGCAGCTTAGGCAGGGATGGCTACACCTTC	CASSLGRDGYTF
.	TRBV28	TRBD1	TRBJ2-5	TGTGCCAGCAGTTGGGGACAGGGGGTGTTTGCGGTCACCTCTAGAGAGACCCAGTACTTC	CASSWGQGVFAVTSRETQYF
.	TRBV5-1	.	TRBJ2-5	TGCGCCACAGCCACGGGGACACCGGGGGGGACCCAGTACTTC	CATATGTPGGTQYF
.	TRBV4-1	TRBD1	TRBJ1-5	TGCGCCAGCAGCCAAGATTCGACAGGGAATCAGCCCCAGCATTTT	CASSQDSTGNQPQHF
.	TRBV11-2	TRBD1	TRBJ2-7	TGTGCCAGCAGCCGAGGACCAGGGGGCTACGAGCAGTACTTC	CASSRGPGGYEQYF
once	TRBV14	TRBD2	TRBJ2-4	TGTGCCAGCAGCCAGGCACTAGCGGGTATAGCCAAAAACATTCAGTACTTC	CASSQALAGIAKNIQYF
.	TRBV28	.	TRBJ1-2	TGTGCCAGCCGGCTGGGGGGGAACTATGGCTACACCTTC	CASRLGGNYGYTF
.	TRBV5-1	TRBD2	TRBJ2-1	TGCGCCAGCAGCTTGGGGAGCGGGAGGGCCGGAAATGAGCAGTTCTTC	CASSLGSGRAGNEQFF
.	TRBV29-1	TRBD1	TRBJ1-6	TGCAGCGCTAAACAGGGGGCCGCTTCACCCCTCCACTTT	CSAKQGAASPLHF
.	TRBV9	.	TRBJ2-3	TGTGCCAGCAGCGTACGGTCCCGGGAGGATACGCAGTATTTT	CASSVRSREDTQYF
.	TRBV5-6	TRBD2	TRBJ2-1	TGTGCCAGCAGCAGCGGGATTCATGAGCAGTTCTTC	CASSSGIHEQFF
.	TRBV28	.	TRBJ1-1	TGTGCCAGCAGGTCAGGGAGGACTGAAGCTTTCTTT	CASRSGRTEAFF
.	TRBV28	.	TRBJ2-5	TGTGCCAGCAGTTTACTACTAGTCGCCGCCCGAGCCCAGTACTTC	CASSLLLVAARAQYF
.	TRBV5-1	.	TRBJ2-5	TGCGCCAGCAGCTTTGTGGGGCTGGGAGAGACCCAGTACTTC	CASSFVGLGETQYF
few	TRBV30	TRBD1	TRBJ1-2	TGTGCCTGGAGTGGATACACCGGGACAGATTATGGCTACACCTTC	CAWSGYTGTDYGYTF
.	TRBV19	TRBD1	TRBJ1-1	TGTGCCAGTAGTATAGGGACAGGGGGTACTGAAGCTTTCTTT	CASSIGTGGTEAFF
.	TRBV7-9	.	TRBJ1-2	TGTGCCAGCAGCTTAATAAGGGGCGCTGATGGCTACACCTTC	CASSLIRGADGYTF
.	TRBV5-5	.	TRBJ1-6	TGTGCCAGCAGCTTAAACTTACCGGGTTCACCCCTCCACTTT	CASSLNLPGSPLHF
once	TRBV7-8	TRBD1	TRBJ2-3	TGTGCCAGCAGCTTAGCGGGGACAGGGACAGATACGCAGTATTTT	CASSLAGTGTDTQYF
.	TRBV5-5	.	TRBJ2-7	TGTGCCAGCAGCTTGATAGGGGACGAGCAGTACTTC	CASSLIGDEQYF
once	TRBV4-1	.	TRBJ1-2	TGCGCCAGCAGCCCGGACAGAGACTATGGCTACACCTTC	CASSPDRDYGYTF
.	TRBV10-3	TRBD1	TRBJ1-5	TGTGCCATCGGGACAGGGGGAGGGAACCAGCCCCAGCATTTT	CAIGTGGGNQPQHF
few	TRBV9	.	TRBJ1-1	TGTGCCAGCAGCGTAGCGACAGGTTCCACTGAAGCTTTCTTT	CASSVATGSTEAFF
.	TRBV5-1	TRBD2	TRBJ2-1	TGCGCCAGCAGTGTACTAGCGGGAGGTCCCGATGAGCAGTTCTTC	CASSVLAGGPDEQFF
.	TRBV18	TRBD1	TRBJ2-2	TGTGCCAGCTCACCGGACAGGGCAGGCACCGGGGAGCTGTTTTTT	CASSPDRAGTGELFF
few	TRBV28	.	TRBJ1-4	TGTGCCAGCAGCCAAACAGGATGGTATGAAAAACTGTTTTTT	CASSQTGWYEKLFF
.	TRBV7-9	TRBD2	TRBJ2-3	TGTGCCAGCAGCTTATCCCCGAGACTAGCGGGAGGTACAGATACGCAGTATTTT	CASSLSPRLAGGTDTQYF
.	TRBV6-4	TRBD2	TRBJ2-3	TGTGCCAGCAGTGACGGGGCGGGAGGCACAGATACGCAGTATTTT	CASSDGAGGTDTQYF
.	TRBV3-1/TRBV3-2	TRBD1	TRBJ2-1	TGTGCAAGCAGGGCCAGGGGGCAAAAAAATGAGCAGTTCTTC	CASRARGQKNEQFF
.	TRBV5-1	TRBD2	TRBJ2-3	TGCGCCAGCAGCTCGGGACTAAGCACAGATACGCAGTATTTT	CASSSGLSTDTQYF
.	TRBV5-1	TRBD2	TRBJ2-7	TGCGCCAGCAACGGATTAGGGACTAGCGGGCGGGGGGCCTACGAGCAGTACTTC	CASNGLGTSGRGAYEQYF
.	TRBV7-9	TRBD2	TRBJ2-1	TGTGCCAGCAGCTTAGGACTAGCGGGGGTCTATGAGCAGTTCTTC	CASSLGLAGVYEQFF
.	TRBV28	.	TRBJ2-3	TGTGCCAGCAGTCGGCGGGGGCAATCCACAGATACGCAGTATTTT	CASSRRGQSTDTQYF
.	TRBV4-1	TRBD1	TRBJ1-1	TGCGCCAGCAGCCAAGCTGGGACAGGGGAGATCACTGAAGCTTTCTTT	CASSQAGTGEITEAFF
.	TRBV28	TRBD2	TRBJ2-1	TGTGCCAGCACCCTAGCGGGACCCAACAATGAGCAGTTCTTC	CASTLAGPNNEQFF
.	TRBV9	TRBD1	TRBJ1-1	TGTGCCAGCAGCGTAGGACAGGGGAGAACTGAAGCTTTCTTT	CASSVGQGRTEAFF